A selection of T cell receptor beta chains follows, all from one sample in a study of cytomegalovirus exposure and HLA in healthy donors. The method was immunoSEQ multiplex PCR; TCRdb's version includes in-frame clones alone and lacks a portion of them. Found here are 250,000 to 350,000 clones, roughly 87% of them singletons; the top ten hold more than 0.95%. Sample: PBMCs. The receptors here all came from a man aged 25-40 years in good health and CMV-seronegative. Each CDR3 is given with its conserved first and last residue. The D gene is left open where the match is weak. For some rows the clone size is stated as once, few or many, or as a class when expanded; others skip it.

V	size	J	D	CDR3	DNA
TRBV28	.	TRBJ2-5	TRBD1	CASSPGQGRGETQYF	TGTGCCAGCAGCCCCGGACAGGGAAGGGGAGAGACCCAGTACTTC
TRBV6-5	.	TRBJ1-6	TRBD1	CASSYRTGVSPLHF	TGTGCCAGCAGTTACCGGACAGGAGTTTCACCCCTCCACTTT
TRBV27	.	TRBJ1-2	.	CASSFERNYGYTF	TGTGCCAGCAGTTTTGAGAGGAACTATGGCTACACCTTC
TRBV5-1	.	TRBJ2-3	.	CASSFLTGLDSDTQYF	TGCGCCAGCAGCTTCTTAACAGGGTTGGATTCAGATACGCAGTATTTT
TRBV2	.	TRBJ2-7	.	CASRQFSYEQYF	TGTGCCAGCAGACAGTTTTCCTACGAGCAGTACTTC
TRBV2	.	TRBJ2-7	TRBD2	CASNLLLRGGEEQYF	TGTGCCAGCAACCTTTTACTGCGGGGGGGGGAAGAGCAGTACTTC
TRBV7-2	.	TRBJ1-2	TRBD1	CASSPRRDRGVIGYTF	TGTGCCAGCAGCCCCCGACGGGACAGGGGTGTGATTGGCTACACCTTC
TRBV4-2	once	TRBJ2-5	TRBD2	CASSQEGSGGQETQYF	TGTGCCAGCAGCCAAGAGGGCAGCGGGGGCCAAGAGACCCAGTACTTC
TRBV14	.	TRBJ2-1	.	CASSQVRQGNEQFF	TGTGCCAGCAGCCAAGTCCGTCAGGGGAATGAGCAGTTCTTC
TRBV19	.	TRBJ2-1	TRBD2	CASSPYSGGSNEQFF	TGTGCCAGTAGTCCGTATAGCGGGGGGAGCAATGAGCAGTTCTTC
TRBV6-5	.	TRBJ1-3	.	CASSFTTGNTIYF	TGTGCCAGCAGTTTTACAACTGGAAACACCATATATTTT
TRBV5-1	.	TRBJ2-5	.	CASSWGPETQYF	TGCGCCAGCAGCTGGGGGCCAGAGACCCAGTACTTC
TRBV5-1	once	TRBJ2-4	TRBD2	CASSPYGGGLQYF	TGCGCCAGCAGCCCCTACGGGGGGGGCCTTCAGTACTTC
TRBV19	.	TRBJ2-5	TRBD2	CASSPLAGDQETQYF	TGTGCCAGTAGTCCTCTAGCGGGGGACCAAGAGACCCAGTACTTC
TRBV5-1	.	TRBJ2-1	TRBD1	CATSTGREQFF	TGCGCCACCTCGACAGGGAGAGAGCAGTTCTTC
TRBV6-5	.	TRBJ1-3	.	CASSFAVSGNTIYF	TGTGCCAGCAGTTTTGCAGTCTCTGGAAACACCATATATTTT
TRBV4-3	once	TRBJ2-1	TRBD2	CASSHAPGRDEQFF	TGCGCCAGCAGCCACGCCCCGGGGAGGGATGAGCAGTTCTTC
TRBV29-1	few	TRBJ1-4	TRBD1	CSVEKTTGTGSVKLFF	TGCAGCGTTGAGAAAACGACCGGGACAGGGAGCGTAAAACTGTTTTTT
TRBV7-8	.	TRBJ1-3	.	CASSPSGWVGNTIYF	TGTGCCAGCAGCCCCTCAGGGTGGGTGGGAAACACCATATATTTT
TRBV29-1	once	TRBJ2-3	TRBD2	CSVGSGGRSTDTQYF	TGCAGCGTTGGTTCGGGGGGGCGTAGCACAGATACGCAGTATTTT
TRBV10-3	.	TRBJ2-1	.	CAISEGQDYNEQFF	TGTGCCATCAGTGAGGGGCAGGATTACAATGAGCAGTTCTTC
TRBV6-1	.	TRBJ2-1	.	CASSEIGQYNEQFF	TGTGCCAGCAGTGAAATAGGACAGTACAATGAGCAGTTCTTC
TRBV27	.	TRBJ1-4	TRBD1	CASSSPGQGAPNEKLFF	TGTGCCAGCAGTTCACCGGGACAGGGGGCTCCTAATGAAAAACTGTTTTTT
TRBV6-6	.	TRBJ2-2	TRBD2	CASSYRGGGNTGELFF	TGTGCCAGCAGTTACCGTGGCGGGGGAAACACCGGGGAGCTGTTTTTT
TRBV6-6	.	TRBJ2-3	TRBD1	CASTQDRVKTDTQYF	TGTGCCAGCACCCAGGACAGGGTAAAAACAGATACGCAGTATTTT
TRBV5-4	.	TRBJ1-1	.	CASSSPGDPVAFF	TGTGCCAGCAGCAGTCCAGGGGACCCCGTAGCTTTCTTT
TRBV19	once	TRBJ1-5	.	CASSIGANQPQHF	TGTGCCAGTAGTATAGGGGCAAATCAGCCCCAGCATTTT
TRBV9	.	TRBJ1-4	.	CASSVGEGGVSEKLFF	TGTGCCAGCAGCGTAGGGGAGGGGGGCGTAAGTGAAAAACTGTTTTTT
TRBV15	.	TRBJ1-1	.	CATSRPTRGEAFF	TGTGCCACCAGCAGACCGACCCGGGGGGAAGCTTTCTTT